These 23 T cell receptor beta chains share one sample of origin, sequenced in a study of blood T cell repertoires in COVID-19. Method: immunoSEQ multiplex PCR; TCRdb's copy keeps in-frame clones and lacks some. The profile shows some 77,000 clones, about 83% of them singletons. Sequencing used peripheral blood. Every receptor here comes from a man aged 25 to 45 with acute or convalescent COVID-19.

This chain uses TRBV30 with TRBJ1-5, with D hard to call. Germline V gene sequence: CDR1 GTSNPN, CDR2 SVGIG (reference sequence). The length of the CDR3 is 13 residues. V lost 3 bases, J lost 4 bases, and 10 bases lay in between. As DNA, the CDR3 is TGTGCCTGGAGCCCCGATCAGAATCAGCCCCAGCATTTT. Its protein product is CAWSPDQNQPQHF.

The chain is built from TRBV6-5 and TRBJ1-1; D call uncertain. The CDR3 runs 16 residues. V lost 2 bases and J lost 3, with 16 bases in between. Germline CDR1 and CDR2: MNHEY and SVGAGI. CDR3 region: CASSYGLTQAYTEAFF. DNA of the CDR3: TGTGCCAGCAGTTACGGTTTGACCCAGGCCTACACTGAAGCTTTCTTT.

The chain recombines TRBV27 with TRBJ1-1, with D maybe TRBD1 (6 bases). Between the trimmed V and J ends, which lost 5 bases and 5 bases, there was a span of 15 bases. Germline V gene lookup returns CDR1 MNHEY and CDR2 SMNVEV (reference sequence). The CDR3 has 14 residues. CDR3 protein: CASSPRGGWTEAFF. DNA of the CDR3: TGTGCCAGCAGTCCGAGGGGGGGGTGGACTGAAGCTTTCTTT.

CDR3 region: CASSLEWGYTF. For the CDR3, the DNA is TGTGCCAGCAGTTTAGAGTGGGGCTACACCTTC. The V and J genes are TRBV28 and TRBJ1-2, with D uncertain. Between the trimmed V and J ends, which lost 2 bases and 8 bases, there was a span of 6 bases. The CDR3 covers 11 residues. CDR1 MDHEN and CDR2 SYDVKM come from the germline V gene.

The chain employs TRBV7-3 and TRBJ1-1; weak D call: TRBD1 (6 bases). CDR1 SGHTA and CDR2 FQGTGA come from the germline V gene. V was clipped by 5 bases and J by 5 bases, with 15 bases between them. The CDR3 loop spans 14 amino acids. The CDR3 DNA sequence: TGTGCCAGCAGCCTACAGGGATCAGGGACTGAAGCTTTCTTT. This gives the protein CASSLQGSGTEAFF.

This clone came up once. The chain recombines TRBV18 with TRBJ2-1, with TRBD2 identical over 12 bases. The V segment lost 3 bases and the J segment 9 bases; nucleotides outside the gene matches: 15. In germline, CDR1 is KGHSH, CDR2 LQKENI. The CDR3 is made up of 18 amino acids. The CDR3 protein is CASSPPGLAGSPLSEQFF. As DNA, the CDR3 is TGTGCCAGCTCACCTCCGGGACTAGCGGGTTCCCCTCTTAGTGAGCAGTTCTTC.

Concerning this clone itself: A read error may produce the germline difference seen at one junction end. V gene TRBV7-7 combines with J gene TRBJ2-5, with TRBD1 as a possible D gene (5 bases). CDR1 is SSHAT, CDR2 FNYEAQ, per germline (reference sequence). The CDR3 runs 15 residues. CDR3 DNA: TGTGCTAGCAGCTCCCTGCCAGGGTCAGGTGAGACCCAGTACTTC. It specifies CASSSLPGSGETQYF. The variable domain in full, completed from reference TRBV7-7 and TRBJ2-5, reads GAGVSQSPRYKVTKRGQDVTLRCDPISSHATLYWYQQALGQGPEFLTYFNYEAQPDKSGLPSDRFSAERPEGSISTLTIQRTEQRDSAMYRCASSSLPGSGETQYFGPGTRLLVL.

The rearrangement joins TRBV30 to TRBJ2-7; D is unclear. The V and J ends lost 2 bases and 3 bases respectively, with 11 bases between them. Per germline, CDR1 GTSNPN and CDR2 SVGIG (reference sequence). This CDR3 comprises 13 residues. In DNA form, the CDR3 reads TGTGCCTGGAGTCGAGGCGGAAACTACGAGCAGTACTTC. Amino acids: CAWSRGGNYEQYF.

This chain connects TRBV29-1 to TRBJ2-7; the D gene is possibly TRBD2 (6 bases). The CDR3 contains 13 residues. V was clipped by 6 bases and J by 3 bases, with 15 bases between them. Germline lookup yields CDR1 SQVTM and CDR2 ANQGSEA. CDR3 amino acids: CSVPADGGYEQYF. The CDR3, as DNA: TGCAGCGTGCCCGCCGACGGGGGCTACGAGCAGTACTTC.

The chain uses TRBV5-1 and TRBJ2-5; D is uncertain. The CDR3 has 13 amino acids. Trimming shortened V by 2 bases and J by 6 bases, and 11 bases separated the two germline ends. Germline CDR1 SGHRS, CDR2 YFSETQ. CDR3 DNA: TGCGCCAGCAGCTTAGAAGCTCTGAAGACCCAGTACTTC. Translating gives CASSLEALKTQYF.

The chain is built from TRBV5-1 and TRBJ1-1; D unclear. There are 11 residues in the CDR3. Trimming cost V 0 bases and J 8 bases, with 5 bases left between them. CDR1 SGHRS and CDR2 YFSETQ come from the germline V gene. CDR3 sequence reads: CASSLVQEAFF. The CDR3 coding sequence is TGCGCCAGCAGCTTGGTGCAGGAAGCTTTCTTT.

V is TRBV5-1 and J is TRBJ2-2; the D is unclear. Germline CDR1 SGHRS, CDR2 YFSETQ. The ends were cut back, 1 base at V and 5 bases at J, with 6 bases in the middle. The CDR3 is made up of 13 amino acids. The CDR3 nucleotides are TGCGCCAGCAGCTTGCTAGAGACCGGGGAGCTGTTTTTT. This codes for CASSLLETGELFF.

This sequence joins TRBV2 and TRBJ2-3; 11 bases map to TRBD1. There are 14 residues in the CDR3. Germline CDR1 is SNHLY and CDR2 is FYNNEI. Trimming removed 10 bases from V and 5 bases from J; junction bases left unmatched: 8. CDR3 DNA: TGTGCCACCGACCGGACAGGGGGCTTAGATACGCAGTATTTT. Protein: CATDRTGGLDTQYF.

The rearrangement joins TRBV5-4 to TRBJ1-1; D is unclear. The CDR3 covers 14 residues. CDR1 and CDR2 from the germline V gene are SGHNT and YYREEE (reference sequence). Trimming pared 2 bases from V and 7 bases from J, leaving 15 bases between. In nucleotides, the CDR3 is TGTGCCAGCAGCTTTGTGATTGACGGAGGTGAAGCTTTCTTT. Translation gives CASSFVIDGGEAFF.

The chain combines TRBV28 with TRBJ2-3, with 8 bases matching TRBD1. The CDR3 is made up of 16 amino acids. In germline, CDR1 is MDHEN, CDR2 SYDVKM. Trimming cost V 6 bases and J 3 bases; bases outside gene matches: 11. CDR3 amino acids: CASSIRDRPQTDTQYF. Here the CDR3 DNA reads TGTGCCAGCAGCATTAGGGACAGGCCCCAAACAGATACGCAGTATTTT.

This clone came up once. The J gene is TRBJ2-7, the V gene TRBV15; D possibly corresponds to TRBD2 (6 bases). Germline V gene sequence: CDR1 LNHNV, CDR2 YYDKDF (reference sequence). The CDR3 loop spans 18 amino acids. Trimming took 3 bases from V and 2 from J, leaving 23 bases between them. This CDR3 is CATSSLLQSGTPTYEQYF. The CDR3 region has the DNA TGTGCCACCAGCAGTCTCCTTCAGTCGGGGACTCCTACCTACGAGCAGTACTTC.

This rearrangement joins TRBV11-3 to TRBJ2-1; 8 bases agree with TRBD1. This CDR3 spans 15 amino acids. The germline gives CDR1 SGHNT, CDR2 YENEEA. Trimming cost V 4 bases and J 2 bases; bases outside gene matches: 4. In DNA form, the CDR3 reads TGTGCCAGCAGCTCAGGACAGGGTACCTACAATGAGCAGTTCTTC. As protein: CASSSGQGTYNEQFF. The full variable domain, with the rest looked up from reference TRBV11-3 and TRBJ2-1, is EAGVVQSPRYKIIEKKQPVAFWCNPISGHNTLYWYLQNLGQGPELLIRYENEEAVDDSQLPKDRFSAERLKGVDSTLKIQPAELGDSAVYLCASSSGQGTYNEQFFGPGTRLTVL.

This chain joins TRBV28 and TRBJ2-1, with TRBD2 identical over 8 bases. Losses at the gene ends were 5 bases for V and 4 bases for J; bases not matched to a gene: 4. The CDR3 runs 14 residues. Germline V gene lookup returns CDR1 MDHEN and CDR2 SYDVKM. The CDR3 DNA reads TGTGCCAGCAGTCGAGCGGGAGCATACAATGAGCAGTTCTTC. As protein: CASSRAGAYNEQFF.

The chain uses TRBV6-2 or TRBV6-3 and TRBJ2-3, with TRBD1 as a possible D gene (5 bases). The CDR3 extends over 16 amino acids. Trimming stripped 6 bases from V and 2 bases from J, with 18 bases between. CDR1 is MNHEY and CDR2 is SVGEGT in the germline V gene. This CDR3 reads CASSSPPTAYTDTQYF. CDR3 nucleotide sequence: TGTGCCAGCAGCTCCCCCCCGACAGCTTACACAGATACGCAGTATTTT.

Regarding this clone: Additional DNA sequences in this sample encode the identical CDR3. The V and J genes are TRBV27 and TRBJ2-6, with no clear D. Germline CDR1 is MNHEY and CDR2 is SMNVEV (reference sequence). The length of the CDR3 is 15 residues. V was cut by 0 bases and J by 1 base, with 4 bases left in between. For the CDR3, the DNA is TGTGCCAGCAGTTTATCCGTTTCTGGGGCCAACGTCCTGACTTTC. Its translation is CASSLSVSGANVLTF.

This clone appeared once. The gene calls are TRBV19 and TRBJ2-7, with D uncertain. The V and J ends lost 2 bases and 5 bases respectively, with 16 bases between them. Germline CDR1 reads LNHDA; CDR2 reads SQIVND (reference sequence). This CDR3 contains 15 residues. CDR3 residues: CASSINRQVGNEQYF. In DNA form, the CDR3 reads TGTGCCAGTAGTATAAACCGCCAGGTTGGTAACGAGCAGTACTTC.

The rearrangement uses TRBV11-2 and TRBJ1-1; a weak D match, TRBD1 (5 bases). Germline V gene lookup returns CDR1 SGHAT and CDR2 FQNNGV. CDR3 length: 14 residues. V was cut by 5 bases and J by 4 bases, with 14 bases left in between. In DNA form, the CDR3 reads TGTGCCAGCAGCGCCCAGGGCAGGGCCACTGAAGCTTTCTTT. Amino acid sequence: CASSAQGRATEAFF.

The V and J genes are TRBV4-1 and TRBJ2-2; no definite D call. V lost 5 bases and J 2 bases, leaving 18 bases between the germline ends. The CDR3 consists of 17 residues. The germline CDR1 and CDR2 sequences are MGHRA and YSYEKL. For the CDR3, the DNA is TGCGCCAGCAGCGACCCACCAGGCAGGCCTAACACCGGGGAGCTGTTTTTT. It translates to CASSDPPGRPNTGELFF.